The 4 T cell receptor beta chains below were found in one sample sequenced in a study of cytomegalovirus exposure and HLA in healthy donors. The PCR used 60 Vbeta and 13 Jbeta primers. Clones were read by immunoSEQ multiplex PCR, and TCRdb kept only the in-frame ones, dropping some. Here the sample spans roughly 230,000 clones, roughly 91% being singletons. Sequenced: PBMCs. The receptors stem from a girl aged 2 to 10 in good health and CMV-seronegative.

This chain uses TRBV5-6 with TRBJ2-7; 8 bases agree with TRBD2. Trimming at V came to 4 bases and at J to 0 bases, leaving 3 bases not matched to a gene. Germline V gene data show CDR1 as SGHDT and CDR2 as YYEEEE. The CDR3 has 14 amino acids. The CDR3 DNA is TGTGCCAGCAGCCCGGGACTAGGCTCCTACGAGCAGTACTTC. Amino acids: CASSPGLGSYEQYF. The full variable domain, its missing parts supplied by reference TRBV5-6 and TRBJ2-7, is DAGVTQSPTHLIKTRGQQVTLRCSPKSGHDTVSWYQQALGQGPQFIFQYYEEEERQRGNFPDRFSGHQFPNYSSELNVNALLLGDSALYLCASSPGLGSYEQYFGPGTRLTVT.

The J gene is TRBJ2-3, the V gene TRBV28, with TRBD2 matching over 12 bases. The length of the CDR3 is 18 residues. The junction had 11 bases not matched to a gene; V was cut back by 5 bases and J by 2 bases. Germline V CDR1 and CDR2: MDHEN, SYDVKM. The CDR3 bases are TGTGCCAGCAGTACTACCCCGACTAGCGGGGGTTCCACAGATACGCAGTATTTT. Protein: CASSTTPTSGGSTDTQYF.

V usage is TRBV4-2 and J usage is TRBJ1-5; a possible D gene is TRBD1 (5 bases). CDR1 LGHNA and CDR2 YNFKEQ come from the germline V gene. This CDR3 region has 13 residues. V was cut by 0 bases and J by 8 bases, with 8 bases left in between. Here the CDR3 DNA reads TGTGCCAGCAGCCAAGAGGGGGGGGAGCCCCAGCATTTT. Translated, it gives CASSQEGGEPQHF.

This chain uses TRBV19 with TRBJ1-5; possible D gene TRBD1, 6 bases. Germline CDR1 LNHDA, CDR2 SQIVND (reference sequence). V lost 7 bases to trimming and J lost 0 bases, with 16 bases between them. This CDR3 is 16 amino acids long. CDR3 sequence: CASIPRGLGSNQPQHF. In DNA form, the CDR3 reads TGTGCCAGTATCCCAAGGGGGTTAGGTAGCAATCAGCCCCAGCATTTT.